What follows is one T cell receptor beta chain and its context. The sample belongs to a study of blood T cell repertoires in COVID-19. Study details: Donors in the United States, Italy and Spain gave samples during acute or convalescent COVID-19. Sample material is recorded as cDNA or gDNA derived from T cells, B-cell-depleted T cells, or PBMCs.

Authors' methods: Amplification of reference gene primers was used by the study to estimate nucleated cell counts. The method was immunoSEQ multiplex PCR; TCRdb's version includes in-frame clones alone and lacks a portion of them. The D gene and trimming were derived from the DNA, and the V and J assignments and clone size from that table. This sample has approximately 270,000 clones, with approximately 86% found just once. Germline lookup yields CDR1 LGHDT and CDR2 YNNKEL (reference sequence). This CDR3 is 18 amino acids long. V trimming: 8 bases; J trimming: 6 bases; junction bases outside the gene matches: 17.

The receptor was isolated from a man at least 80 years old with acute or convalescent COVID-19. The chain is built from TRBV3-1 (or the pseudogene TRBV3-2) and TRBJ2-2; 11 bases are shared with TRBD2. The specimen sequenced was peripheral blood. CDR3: CASRPNSGGAGGAGELFF. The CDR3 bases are TGTGCCAGCCGCCCGAATAGCGGGGGGGCGGGCGGCGCCGGGGAGCTGTTTTTT.